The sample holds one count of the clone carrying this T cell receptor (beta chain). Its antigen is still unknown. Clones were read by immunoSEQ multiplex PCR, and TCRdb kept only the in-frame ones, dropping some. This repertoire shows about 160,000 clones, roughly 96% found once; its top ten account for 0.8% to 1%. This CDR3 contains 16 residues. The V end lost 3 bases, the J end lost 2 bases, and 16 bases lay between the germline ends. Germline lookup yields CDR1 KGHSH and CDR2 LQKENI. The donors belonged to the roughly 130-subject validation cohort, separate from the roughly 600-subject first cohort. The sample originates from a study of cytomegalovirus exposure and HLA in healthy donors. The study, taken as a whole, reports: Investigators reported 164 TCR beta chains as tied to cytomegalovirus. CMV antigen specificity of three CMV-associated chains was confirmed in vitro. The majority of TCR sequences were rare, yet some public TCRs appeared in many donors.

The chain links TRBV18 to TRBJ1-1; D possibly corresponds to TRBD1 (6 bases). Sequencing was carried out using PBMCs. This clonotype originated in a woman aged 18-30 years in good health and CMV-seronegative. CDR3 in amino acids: CASSPQGTAPNTEAFF. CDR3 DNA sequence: TGTGCCAGCTCACCGCAGGGGACCGCTCCCAACACTGAAGCTTTCTTT.